This T cell receptor beta chain was captured in a study of HIV-infected patients and healthy controls. Study details: The CD4:CD8 ratio increased slightly in early therapy, but CD8 counts showed no consistent change.

In its sample, this clonotype was seen many times. Reverse transcription used around 500 ng RNA and constant-region primers for alpha and beta. Each of the alpha and beta chains got its own library through chain-specific third strand synthesis with indices. TCRdb recomputed calls from the 5' RACE reads with MiXCR, one row per CDR3 protein. The data contain about 14,000 distinct CDR3 sequences, about 12% of them singletons. Antiretroviral therapy had run roughly three months, about 14 weeks, before follow-up blood collection. No cell fractionation was done, so the repertoire covers all unsorted peripheral blood T cells. The RNA source was an approximately 2.7 ml peripheral blood draw. The CDR3 length is 14 residues. Germline V lookup: CDR1 SNHLY, CDR2 FYNNEI. The V end lost 6 bases, the J end lost 1 base, and 10 bases lay between the germline ends.

The starting material was blood, obtained during antiretroviral therapy. The chain has TRBV2 and TRBJ2-1; weak D call: TRBD2 (6 bases). The sequence was collected from an adult with HIV infection. The donor label of this sample is uncertain. Here the CDR3 DNA reads TGTGCCAGCAGGGGGGACTGGTCCTACAATGAGCAGTTCTTC. This gives the protein CASRGDWSYNEQFF. Drawing the rest from reference TRBV2 and TRBJ2-1, the complete variable domain is EPEVTQTPSHQVTQMGQEVILRCVPISNHLYFYWYRQILGQKVEFLVSFYNNEISEKSEIFDDQFSVERPDGSNFTLKIRSTKLEDSAMYFCASRGDWSYNEQFFGPGTRLTVL.